The present entry profiles one TCR beta chain with its context. V lost 5 bases to trimming and J lost 3 bases; unmatched junction nucleotides: 7. CDR1 SGHNT and CDR2 YYREEE come from the germline V gene (reference sequence). The CDR3 loop spans 14 amino acids. Template switching introduced a universal primer site, and the cDNA bore unique molecular identifiers. TCRdb re-analysed the 5' RACE reads in MiXCR, keeping a single row per CDR3 protein. The sample carries fewer than 550,000 distinct CDR3 sequences, 13% to 15% recorded once. The source of the sample is a study of identical twins. The data were also submitted as part of a second study, on yellow fever vaccine responses in identical twins.

Input material: CD4+ T cells sorted from blood. This clonotype was sampled from a woman aged 18-30 years in good health. The chain is built from TRBV5-4 and TRBJ1-1; 7 bases match TRBD1. The CDR3: CASSARGEYTEAFF. CDR3 in DNA: TGTGCCAGCAGTGCCAGGGGGGAGTACACTGAAGCTTTCTTT.